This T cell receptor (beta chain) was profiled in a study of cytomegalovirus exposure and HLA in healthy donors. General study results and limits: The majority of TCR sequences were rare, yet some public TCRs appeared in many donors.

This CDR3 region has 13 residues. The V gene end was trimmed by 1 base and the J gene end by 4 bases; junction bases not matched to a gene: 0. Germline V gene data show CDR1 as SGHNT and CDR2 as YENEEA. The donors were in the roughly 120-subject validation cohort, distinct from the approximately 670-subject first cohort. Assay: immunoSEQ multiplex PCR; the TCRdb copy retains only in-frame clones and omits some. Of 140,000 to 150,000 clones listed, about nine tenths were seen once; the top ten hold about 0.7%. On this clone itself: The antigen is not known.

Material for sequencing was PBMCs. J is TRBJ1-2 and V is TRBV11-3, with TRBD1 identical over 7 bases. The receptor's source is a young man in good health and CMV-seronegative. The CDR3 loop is CASSLGTGYGYTF. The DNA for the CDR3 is TGTGCCAGCAGCTTAGGGACAGGCTATGGCTACACCTTC.